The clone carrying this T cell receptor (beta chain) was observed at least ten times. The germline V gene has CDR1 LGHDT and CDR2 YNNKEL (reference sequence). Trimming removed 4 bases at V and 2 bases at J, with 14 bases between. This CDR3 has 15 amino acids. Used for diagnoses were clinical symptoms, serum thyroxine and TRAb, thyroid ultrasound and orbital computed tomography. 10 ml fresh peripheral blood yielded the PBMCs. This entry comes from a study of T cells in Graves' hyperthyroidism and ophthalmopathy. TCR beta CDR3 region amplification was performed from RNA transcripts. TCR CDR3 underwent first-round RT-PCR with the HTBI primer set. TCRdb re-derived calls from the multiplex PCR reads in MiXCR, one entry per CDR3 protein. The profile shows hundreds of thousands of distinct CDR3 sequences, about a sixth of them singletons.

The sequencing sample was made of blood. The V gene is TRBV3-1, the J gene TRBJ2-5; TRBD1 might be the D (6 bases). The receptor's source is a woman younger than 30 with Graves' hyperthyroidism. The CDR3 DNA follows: TGTGCCAGCAGCCTATTCCCGGGACATCAAGAGACCCAGTACTTC. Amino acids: CASSLFPGHQETQYF.